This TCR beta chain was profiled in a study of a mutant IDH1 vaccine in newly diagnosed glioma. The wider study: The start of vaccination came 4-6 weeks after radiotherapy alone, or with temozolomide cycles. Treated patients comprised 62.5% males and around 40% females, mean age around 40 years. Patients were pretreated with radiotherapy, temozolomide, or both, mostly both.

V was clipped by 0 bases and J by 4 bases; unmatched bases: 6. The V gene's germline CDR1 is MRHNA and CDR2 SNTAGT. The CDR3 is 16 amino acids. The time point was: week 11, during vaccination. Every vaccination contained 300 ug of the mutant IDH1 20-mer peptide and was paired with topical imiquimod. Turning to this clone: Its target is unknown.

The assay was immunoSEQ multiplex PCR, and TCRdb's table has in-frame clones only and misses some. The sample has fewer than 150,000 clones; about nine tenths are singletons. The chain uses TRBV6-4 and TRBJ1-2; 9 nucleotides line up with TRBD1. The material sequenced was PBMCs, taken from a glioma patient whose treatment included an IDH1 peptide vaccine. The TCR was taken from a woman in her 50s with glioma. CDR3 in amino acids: CASSDSGQGPFYGYTF. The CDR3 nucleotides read TGTGCCAGCAGTGACTCGGGACAGGGTCCCTTCTATGGCTACACCTTC.